Here is one TCR beta chain with its context. The antigen is unknown. The data originate from a study of OX40 agonist ivuxolimab in advanced cancers. Study-wide findings and caveats: Fewer expanded clones were found on average in CD4+ than in CD8+ T cells. Certain nonresponders likewise exhibited a low normalized T-cell clonal expansion.

J was trimmed by 3 bases and V by 4 bases; bases with no gene match: 17. In germline, CDR1 is ENHRY, CDR2 SYGVKD. The CDR3 is 18 residues long. Clones were sequenced by immunoSEQ multiplex PCR, and TCRdb holds only the in-frame ones, with some missing. Here the sample spans 40,000 to 45,000 clones, approximately 83% being singletons. The TCR was taken from an adult with an advanced solid tumor such as melanoma, head and neck, liver or kidney cancer. The chain uses TRBV10-3 and TRBJ2-7; 8 bases agree with TRBD1. This specimen consisted of CD4+ or CD8+ T cells sorted from blood, obtained in a trial of the OX40 agonist ivuxolimab. The chain's CDR3 is CAISVDRGLLDPFYEQYF. The DNA for the CDR3 is TGTGCCATCAGTGTAGACAGGGGTCTCCTCGACCCTTTCTACGAGCAGTACTTC.